The 29 T cell receptor beta chains presented below share a single source sample, sequenced in a study of identical twins. A single record per CDR3 protein comes from TCRdb applying MiXCR to the 5' RACE reads. Among approximately 240,000 distinct CDR3 sequences listed, 11% to 15% were seen once. Sequences were obtained from memory (CD45RO+) T cells sorted from blood. All receptors come from a woman aged 18-29 years in good health.

At least ten counts were recorded for this clonotype. The chain joins TRBV18 to TRBJ2-2; D is perhaps TRBD2 (5 bases). The germline gives CDR1 KGHSH, CDR2 LQKENI. The CDR3 spans 16 residues. Trimming cost V 1 base and J 2 bases, with 11 bases left between them. This CDR3 reads CASSPRGLRNTGELFF. CDR3 nucleotide sequence: TGTGCCAGCTCACCACGAGGGCTACGAAACACCGGGGAGCTGTTTTTT.

This clonotype appeared many times. J is TRBJ2-5 and V is TRBV6-1, with D tentatively TRBD2 (6 bases). Between the trimmed V and J ends, which lost 6 bases and 5 bases, there was a span of 13 bases. CDR1 and CDR2 from the germline V gene are MNHNS and SASEGT. CDR3 length: 13 residues. In nucleotides, the CDR3 is TGTGCCAGCAGGAACCCCAGCGGGGAGACCCAGTACTTC. Translated, it gives CASRNPSGETQYF.

There are a few counts of this clonotype. CDR3 residues: CSARGPIAGVGGELFF. Here the CDR3 DNA reads TGCAGTGCTAGGGGACCCATAGCGGGAGTGGGCGGGGAGCTGTTTTTT. V and J are TRBV20-1 and TRBJ2-2; TRBD2 aligns across 9 bases. This CDR3 comprises 16 residues. Germline loops: CDR1 DFQATT, CDR2 SNEGSKA (reference sequence). The J segment lost 7 bases and the V segment lost 3 bases, leaving 12 bases of the junction unmatched.

This clonotype was seen at least ten times. The rearrangement links TRBV12-3 or TRBV12-4 to TRBJ1-4; no clear D. This CDR3 has 14 amino acids. Trimming pared 2 bases from V and 0 bases from J, leaving 4 bases between. CDR3 bases: TGTGCCAGCAGTTTAAGGGCAACTAATGAAAAACTGTTTTTT. It yields the protein CASSLRATNEKLFF.

This clonotype was detected many times. The rearrangement joins TRBV24-1 to TRBJ1-4; D may be TRBD1 (5 bases). V lost 11 bases to trimming and J lost 7 bases, with 16 bases between them. Germline values: CDR1 KGHDR, CDR2 SFDVKD. This CDR3 is 13 amino acids long. The CDR3 region is CARDRGLIEKLFF. The CDR3 region has the DNA TGTGCCAGAGACCGGGGACTAATTGAAAAACTGTTTTTT.

J is TRBJ2-5 and V is TRBV7-2; no clear D gene. The germline V gene has CDR1 SGHTA and CDR2 FQGNSA. V lost 1 base, J lost 7 bases, and 7 bases lay in between. This CDR3 contains 12 residues. CDR3 in amino acids: CASSLDVPTQYF. Written as DNA, the CDR3 is TGTGCCAGCAGCTTAGACGTCCCGACCCAGTACTTC.

This clonotype was detected only a few times. The rearrangement uses TRBV14 and TRBJ2-5; 7 nucleotides line up with TRBD1. The CDR3 sequence is 17 residues long. After removal of 3 bases from V and 1 base from J, the junction contained 11 bases not matched to a gene. CDR1 is SGHDN and CDR2 is FVKESK in the germline V gene. This chain's CDR3 is CASSHPPFGTVQETQYF. CDR3 bases: TGTGCCAGCAGCCACCCCCCTTTTGGGACAGTCCAAGAGACCCAGTACTTC.

The rearrangement uses TRBV4-1 and TRBJ1-1; 9 positions agree with TRBD1. Germline V gene sequence: CDR1 MGHRA, CDR2 YSYEKL. The CDR3 totals 16 residues. With 7 bases clipped from V and 4 bases from J, the junction kept 13 bases outside the gene matches. Here the CDR3 reads CASTATEQGAGTEAFF. The CDR3 DNA follows: TGCGCCAGCACCGCGACAGAACAGGGGGCCGGCACTGAAGCTTTCTTT.

The V and J genes are TRBV19 and TRBJ1-6, with D perhaps TRBD1 (6 bases). With 3 bases removed from V and 14 bases from J, the gap between germline ends came to 26 bases. The CDR3 contains 17 residues. Germline CDR1 LNHDA, CDR2 SQIVND (reference sequence). This CDR3 reads CASSIAPGWTAYGSLHF. CDR3 coding DNA: TGTGCCAGTAGTATCGCTCCCGGGTGGACAGCGTATGGATCCCTCCACTTT.

This clonotype was detected ten times or more. The J gene is TRBJ2-2, the V gene TRBV6-1; either TRBD1 or TRBD2 may supply D (5 bases each). The CDR3 covers 15 residues. Trimming took 8 bases from V and 1 from J, leaving 14 bases between them. Germline V lookup: CDR1 MNHNS, CDR2 SASEGT. Here the CDR3 DNA reads TGTGCCAGCGCCCGGGACCGACGGAACACCGGGGAGCTGTTTTTT. It is translated as CASARDRRNTGELFF.

This clonotype showed up just a few times. V gene TRBV7-2 combines with J gene TRBJ2-3; D is unresolved. V lost 1 base, J lost 4 bases, and 15 bases lay in between. The germline CDR1 and CDR2 sequences are SGHTA and FQGNSA. The CDR3 consists of 16 residues. The CDR3 region is CASSLGGTTPADTQYF. The CDR3 DNA is TGTGCCAGCAGCTTAGGTGGTACCACCCCGGCAGATACGCAGTATTTT. The entire variable domain, with the rest obtained from reference TRBV7-2 and TRBJ2-3, is as follows: GAGVSQSPSNKVTEKGKDVELRCDPISGHTALYWYRQSLGQGLEFLIYFQGNSAPDKSGLPSDRFSAERTGGSVSTLTIQRTQQEDSAVYLCASSLGGTTPADTQYFGPGTRLTVL.

This clonotype was observed a few times. The chain joins TRBV5-1 to TRBJ2-7; D gene ambiguous. The ends were cut back, 4 bases at V and 2 bases at J, with 16 bases in the middle. There are 15 residues in the CDR3. Germline V gives CDR1 SGHRS, CDR2 YFSETQ. The CDR3 loop reads CASSPVPGFTYEQYF. The CDR3 DNA sequence: TGCGCCAGCAGCCCGGTTCCGGGTTTTACCTACGAGCAGTACTTC.

Many counts were recorded for this clonotype. The chain couples TRBV20-1 to TRBJ2-7, with 8 positions matching TRBD1. Germline CDR1 DFQATT, CDR2 SNEGSKA (reference sequence). J gave up 2 bases and V 0 bases, and 6 bases lay outside the gene matches. The CDR3 runs to 15 residues. CDR3 sequence reads: CSARDPGQGPYEQYF. The CDR3 DNA is TGCAGTGCTAGAGATCCAGGACAGGGACCCTACGAGCAGTACTTC.

This clonotype was counted a few times. The chain joins TRBV10-2 to TRBJ2-4; no definite D call. CDR1 is WSHSY, CDR2 SAAADI, per germline. The CDR3 length is 9 residues. With 6 bases removed from V and 6 bases from J, the gap between germline ends came to 0 bases. The CDR3 DNA reads TGCGCCAGCAGAAACATTCAGTACTTC. As protein: CASRNIQYF.

A few counts support this clonotype. The chain uses TRBV29-1 and TRBJ2-2, with 7 bases matching TRBD2. CDR1 SQVTM and CDR2 ANQGSEA come from the germline V gene. J was trimmed by 2 bases and V by 6 bases; bases with no gene match: 3. The CDR3 covers 13 residues. The CDR3 reads CSVGTINTGELFF. The CDR3 nucleotides read TGCAGCGTCGGGACTATAAACACCGGGGAGCTGTTTTTT.

In its sample, this clonotype was seen a few times. This sequence joins TRBV5-1 and TRBJ2-1; TRBD1 is a possible D gene (6 bases). The CDR3 extends over 15 amino acids. Germline CDR1 reads SGHRS; CDR2 reads YFSETQ. Trimming stripped 7 bases from V and 4 bases from J, with 18 bases between. The CDR3 DNA follows: TGCGCCAGCTCCTGGGGGTACCAGGGGTACAATGAGCAGTTCTTC. As protein: CASSWGYQGYNEQFF.

This clonotype was picked up a small number of times. The chain uses TRBV11-2 and TRBJ2-2, with no clear D. V lost 5 bases, J lost 8 bases, and 6 bases lay in between. The CDR3 length is 11 residues. Per the germline V gene, CDR1 is SGHAT and CDR2 is FQNNGV. The DNA for the CDR3 is TGTGCCAGCAGCCAATTAGGGGAGCTGTTTTTT. It encodes CASSQLGELFF.

The V call is TRBV6-1, the J call TRBJ2-2; D remains unclear. This CDR3 is built from 13 residues. From germline, CDR1 is MNHNS and CDR2 SASEGT. Trimming stripped 7 bases from V and 4 bases from J, with 10 bases between. DNA of the CDR3: TGTGCCAGCACCCCCCCCAGCACCGGGGAGCTGTTTTTT. It yields the protein CASTPPSTGELFF.

This clonotype has a handful of counts. The V gene is TRBV27, the J gene TRBJ2-7; 9 bases line up with TRBD1. This CDR3 has 13 residues. The ends lost 5 bases at V and 3 bases at J; junction bases unmatched: 2. In germline, CDR1 is MNHEY, CDR2 SMNVEV (reference sequence). CDR3 coding DNA: TGTGCCAGCAGTCACAGGGGGCGCTACGAGCAGTACTTC. This encodes CASSHRGRYEQYF.

The V call is TRBV7-8, the J call TRBJ2-1; D is perhaps TRBD2 (5 bases). The V and J ends lost 0 bases and 6 bases respectively, with 15 bases between them. Germline V CDR1 and CDR2: SGHVS, FQNEAQ. This CDR3 is built from 16 residues. The CDR3 loop reads CASSLAFGIRSNEQFF. CDR3 in DNA: TGTGCCAGCAGCTTAGCGTTCGGGATCCGAAGCAATGAGCAGTTCTTC.

The chain has TRBV7-2 and TRBJ2-3; D gene uncertain. The germline V gene encodes CDR1 SGHTA and CDR2 FQGNSA. The ends were cut back, 4 bases at V and 9 bases at J, with 11 bases in the middle. This CDR3 contains 12 residues. As DNA, the CDR3 is TGTGCCAGCAGCTCGTCAACGGCCACGCAGTATTTT. Protein product: CASSSSTATQYF.

V gene TRBV20-1 combines with J gene TRBJ1-5; tentatively, D is TRBD1 (6 bases). The CDR3 is 15 amino acids. Per germline, CDR1 DFQATT and CDR2 SNEGSKA (reference sequence). V was trimmed by 6 bases and J by 4 bases, leaving 19 bases between them. CDR3 sequence (DNA): TGCAGTGCCTCCTCCCGGCAGGGGCTTAATCAGCCCCAGCATTTT. Amino acid sequence: CSASSRQGLNQPQHF.

This clonotype was found a few times. The rearrangement uses TRBV6-2 or TRBV6-3 and TRBJ2-2; possibly TRBD1 for D (6 bases). Deletions cut 8 bases from V and 5 bases from J, with 18 bases between. The germline V gene encodes CDR1 MNHEY and CDR2 SVGEGT. This CDR3 has 15 residues. The CDR3 sequence: CASASGTTSTGELFF. CDR3 bases: TGTGCCAGCGCATCCGGGACAACGTCGACCGGGGAGCTGTTTTTT.

The chain combines TRBV13 with TRBJ2-7, with a possible D match to TRBD2 (7 bases). This CDR3 spans 14 amino acids. CDR1 PRHDT and CDR2 FYEKMQ come from the germline V gene (reference sequence). V was pared by 5 bases and J by 7 bases, with 18 bases between. CDR3 sequence: CASSRLGGGGEQYF. Written as DNA, the CDR3 is TGTGCCAGCAGCCGGCTGGGAGGGGGAGGAGAGCAGTACTTC.

This clonotype appeared many times. The chain is built from TRBV5-1 and TRBJ2-5; TRBD1 or TRBD2 may be the D gene (5 bases each). Germline lookup yields CDR1 SGHRS and CDR2 YFSETQ. V lost 5 bases and J lost 7, with 12 bases in between. The CDR3 totals 12 residues. The CDR3 sequence: CASRRDEVTQYF. CDR3 sequence (DNA): TGCGCCAGCAGACGGGACGAGGTGACCCAGTACTTC.

The chain joins TRBV18 to TRBJ2-2; D might be TRBD2 (6 bases). Between the trimmed V and J ends, which lost 1 base and 0 bases, there was a span of 12 bases. The CDR3 consists of 17 residues. Germline values: CDR1 KGHSH, CDR2 LQKENI. CDR3 coding DNA: TGTGCCAGCTCACCACAACTAGCAGGGTCGAACACCGGGGAGCTGTTTTTT. Amino acid sequence: CASSPQLAGSNTGELFF.

This clonotype has only a few counts. CDR3 sequence reads: CSAHKSSYEQYF. CDR3 in DNA: TGCAGTGCTCACAAGAGCTCCTACGAGCAGTACTTC. The V gene is TRBV20-1, the J gene TRBJ2-7; D remains unclear. Germline CDR1 and CDR2: DFQATT and SNEGSKA (reference sequence). CDR3 size: 12 residues. V was cut by 5 bases and J by 0 bases, with 8 bases left in between.

This clonotype has only a few counts. The rearrangement links TRBV3-1 to TRBJ1-1; 8 nucleotides align to TRBD1. There are 14 residues in the CDR3. Germline V CDR1 and CDR2: LGHDT, YNNKEL (reference sequence). V was clipped by 7 bases and J by 4 bases; unmatched bases: 8. The CDR3, as DNA: TGTGCCAGCACCGGACAGGGAGGGAGCACTGAAGCTTTCTTT. This sequence encodes CASTGQGGSTEAFF.

For this clonotype: Its ends do not fully match the called genes, so a read error is possible. This chain connects TRBV24-1 to TRBJ2-3; 12 nucleotides match TRBD2. Germline CDR1 KGHDR, CDR2 SFDVKD. CDR3 length equals 14 residues. The CDR3 coding sequence is TGTGCCACTACCCGACTAGCGGGAGAAGATGCGCAGTATTTT. Protein: CATTRLAGEDAQYF.